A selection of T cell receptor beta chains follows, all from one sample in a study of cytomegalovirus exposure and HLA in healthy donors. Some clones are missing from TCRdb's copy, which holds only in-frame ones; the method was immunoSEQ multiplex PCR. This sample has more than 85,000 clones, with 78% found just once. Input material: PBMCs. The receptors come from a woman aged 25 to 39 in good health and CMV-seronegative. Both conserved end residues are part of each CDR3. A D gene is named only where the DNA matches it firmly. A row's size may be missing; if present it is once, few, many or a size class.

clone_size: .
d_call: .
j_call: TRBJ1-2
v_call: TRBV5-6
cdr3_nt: TGTGCCAGCAGCCGTCAAGGGGTGAATGGCTACACCTTC
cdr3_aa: CASSRQGVNGYTF

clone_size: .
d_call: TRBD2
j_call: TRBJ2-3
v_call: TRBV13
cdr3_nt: TGTGCCAGCAGCCACCCATCTAGCGGGAGTGGGGATACGCAGTATTTT
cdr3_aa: CASSHPSSGSGDTQYF

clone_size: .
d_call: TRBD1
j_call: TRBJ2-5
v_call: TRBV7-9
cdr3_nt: TGTGCCAGCAGCTTAGCGACAGGGGTAGAGACCCAGTACTTC
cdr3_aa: CASSLATGVETQYF

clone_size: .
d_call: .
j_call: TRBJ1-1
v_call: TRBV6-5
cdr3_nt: TGTGCCAGCAGTTACTCTAGCACTGAAGCTTTCTTT
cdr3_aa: CASSYSSTEAFF

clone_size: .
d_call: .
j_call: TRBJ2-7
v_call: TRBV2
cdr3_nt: TGTGCCAGCAGTGCCGAGGGCTACGAGCAGTACTTC
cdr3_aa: CASSAEGYEQYF

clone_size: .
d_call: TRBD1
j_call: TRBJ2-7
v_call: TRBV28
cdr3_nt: TGTGCCAGCAGTTTACTGGGGACAGGCGGATACTACGAGCAGTACTTC
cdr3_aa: CASSLLGTGGYYEQYF

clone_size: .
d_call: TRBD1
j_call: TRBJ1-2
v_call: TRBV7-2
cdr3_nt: TGTGCCAGCAGCCCCAGACAGGGCCTTGATCCCCTTGGCTACACCTTC
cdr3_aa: CASSPRQGLDPLGYTF

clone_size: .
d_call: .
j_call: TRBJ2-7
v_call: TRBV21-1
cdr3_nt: TGTGCCAGCAGCACCCACAGGGTAGGTGTTTTCGAGCAGTACTTC
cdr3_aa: CASSTHRVGVFEQYF

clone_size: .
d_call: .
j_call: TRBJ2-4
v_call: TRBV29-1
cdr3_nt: TGCAGCGTTGTGCCCCGGGACACCTTAGCCAAAAACATTCAGTACTTC
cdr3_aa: CSVVPRDTLAKNIQYF

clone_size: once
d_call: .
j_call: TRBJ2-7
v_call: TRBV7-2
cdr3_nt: TGTGCCAGCAGCCTCGAAGGGAGGCAGTACTTC
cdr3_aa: CASSLEGRQYF

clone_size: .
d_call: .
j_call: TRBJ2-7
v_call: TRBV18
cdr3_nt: TGTGCCAGCTCTCTTGGGGGACACTACGAGCAGTACTTC
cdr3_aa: CASSLGGHYEQYF

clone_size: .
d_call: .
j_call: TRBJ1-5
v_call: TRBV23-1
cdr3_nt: TGCGCCAGCAGTCAGTCGTTCAATCAGCCCCAGCATTTT
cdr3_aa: CASSQSFNQPQHF

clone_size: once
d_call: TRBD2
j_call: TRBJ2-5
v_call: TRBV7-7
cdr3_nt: TGTGCTAGCAGTAGCGGGAGGGCCCAAGAGACCCAGTACTTC
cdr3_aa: CASSSGRAQETQYF

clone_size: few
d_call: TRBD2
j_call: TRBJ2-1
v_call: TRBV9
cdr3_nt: TGTGCCAGCAGCATCACTAGCGGGAGCTCGAATGAGCAGTTCTTC
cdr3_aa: CASSITSGSSNEQFF

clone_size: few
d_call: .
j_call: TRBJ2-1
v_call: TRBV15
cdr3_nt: TGTGCCACCAGCAGAGACCGGACAGGGAGGGTGGGTGAGCAGTTCTTC
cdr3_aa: CATSRDRTGRVGEQFF

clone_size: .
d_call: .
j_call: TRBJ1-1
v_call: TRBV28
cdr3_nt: TGTGCCAGCAGTTTACGGGGAGGACTGAACACTGAAGCTTTCTTT
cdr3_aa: CASSLRGGLNTEAFF

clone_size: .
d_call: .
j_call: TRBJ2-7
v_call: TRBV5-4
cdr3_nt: TGTGCCAGCAGCTTCCTAGGAGAGCAATACTTC
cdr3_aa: CASSFLGEQYF

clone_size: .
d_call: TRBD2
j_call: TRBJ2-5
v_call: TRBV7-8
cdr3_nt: TGTGCCAGCAGCCGGAAAGGACTAGCGGGGGGCGAGACCCAGTACTTC
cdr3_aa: CASSRKGLAGGETQYF

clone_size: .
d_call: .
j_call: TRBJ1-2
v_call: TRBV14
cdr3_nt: TGTGCCAGCAGCCATAACCCCCCGGACATCCGCTATGGCTACACCTTC
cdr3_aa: CASSHNPPDIRYGYTF

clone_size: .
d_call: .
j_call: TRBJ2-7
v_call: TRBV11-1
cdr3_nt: TGTGCCAGCAGCCGGGACTCCAACGAGCAGTACTTC
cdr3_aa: CASSRDSNEQYF

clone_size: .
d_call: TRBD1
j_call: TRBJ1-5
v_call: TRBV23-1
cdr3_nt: TGCGCCAGCAGTCAGAGACAGGGGGCGCATAGCAATCAGCCCCAGCATTTT
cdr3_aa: CASSQRQGAHSNQPQHF

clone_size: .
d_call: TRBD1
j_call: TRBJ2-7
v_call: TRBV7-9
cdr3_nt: TGTGCCAGCAGCCCCCGGGACAGGTACATCGGGGAGCAGTACTTC
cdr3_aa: CASSPRDRYIGEQYF

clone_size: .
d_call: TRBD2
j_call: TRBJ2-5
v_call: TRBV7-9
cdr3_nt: TGTGCCAGCAGCTTAGTCGGACTAGCGGGCGCAGAGACCCAGTACTTC
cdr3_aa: CASSLVGLAGAETQYF

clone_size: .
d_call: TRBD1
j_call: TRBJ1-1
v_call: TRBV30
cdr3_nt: TGTGCCTGTACGAATCTACGGGGACAGGGGATGAACACTGAAGCTTTCTTT
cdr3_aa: CACTNLRGQGMNTEAFF

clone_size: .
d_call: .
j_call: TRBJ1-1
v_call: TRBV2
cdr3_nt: TGTGCCACCCGGCAGGGGCCAAACACTGAAGCTTTCTTT
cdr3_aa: CATRQGPNTEAFF

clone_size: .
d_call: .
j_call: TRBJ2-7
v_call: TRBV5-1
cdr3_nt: TGCGCCAGCAGCCCCTACCCCGGACAGACCTACGAGCAGTACTTC
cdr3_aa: CASSPYPGQTYEQYF

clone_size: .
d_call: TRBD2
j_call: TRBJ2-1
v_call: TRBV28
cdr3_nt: TGTGCCAGCAGTTTTACAGGACTAGCGGGAGCGACTTACTCCTACAATGAGCAGTTCTTC
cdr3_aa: CASSFTGLAGATYSYNEQFF

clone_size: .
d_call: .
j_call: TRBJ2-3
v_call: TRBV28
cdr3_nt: TGTGCCAGCAGGACTTTGCCAGATACGCAGTATTTT
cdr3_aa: CASRTLPDTQYF

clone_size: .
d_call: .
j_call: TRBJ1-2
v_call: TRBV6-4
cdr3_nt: TGTGCCAGCAGTGAGTACGCCGGGAAGGGAAACTATGGCTACACCTTC
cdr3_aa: CASSEYAGKGNYGYTF

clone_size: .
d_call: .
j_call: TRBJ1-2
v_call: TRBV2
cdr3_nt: TGTGCCAGCCAAAGCCCCAACTATGGCTACACCTTC
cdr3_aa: CASQSPNYGYTF

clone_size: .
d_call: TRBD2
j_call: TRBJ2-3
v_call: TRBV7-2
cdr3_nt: TGTGCCAGCAGCCCCCCAAGCGGGAGGACGCAGTATTTT
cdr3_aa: CASSPPSGRTQYF

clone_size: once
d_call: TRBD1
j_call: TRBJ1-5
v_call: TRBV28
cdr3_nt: TGTGCCAGCAGTTATAACAGGGGAGGTCAGCCCCAGCATTTT
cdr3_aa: CASSYNRGGQPQHF

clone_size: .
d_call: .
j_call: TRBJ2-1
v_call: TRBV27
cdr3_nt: TGTGCCAGCAGTCCTCGGAGATACAATGAGCAGTTCTTC
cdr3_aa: CASSPRRYNEQFF

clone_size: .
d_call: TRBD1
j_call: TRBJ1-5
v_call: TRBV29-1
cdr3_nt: TGCAGCGTTAGTTTCCCGGGACAGGGCCAGCCCCAGCATTTT
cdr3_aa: CSVSFPGQGQPQHF

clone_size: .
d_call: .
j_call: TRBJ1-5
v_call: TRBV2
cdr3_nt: TGTGCCAGCAGAGGAGACAGTAGCAATCAGCCCCAGCATTTT
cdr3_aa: CASRGDSSNQPQHF

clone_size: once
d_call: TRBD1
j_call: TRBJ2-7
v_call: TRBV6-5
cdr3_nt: TGTGCCAGCAGTCATACAGGGGGAGGCGAGCAGTACTTC
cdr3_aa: CASSHTGGGEQYF

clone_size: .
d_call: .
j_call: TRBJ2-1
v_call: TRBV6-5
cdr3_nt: TGTGCCAGCAGTACCCCCGGGGAATCCTACAATGAGCAGTTCTTC
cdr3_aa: CASSTPGESYNEQFF

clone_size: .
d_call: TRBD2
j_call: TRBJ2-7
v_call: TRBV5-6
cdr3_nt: TGTGCCAGCAGCCAAGGACTAGCGGGAGCGGGCGAGCAGTACTTC
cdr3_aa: CASSQGLAGAGEQYF

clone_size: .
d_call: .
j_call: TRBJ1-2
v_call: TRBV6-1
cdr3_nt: TGTGCCAGCAGCCTAGGTTTACGGGGCTACACCTTC
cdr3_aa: CASSLGLRGYTF

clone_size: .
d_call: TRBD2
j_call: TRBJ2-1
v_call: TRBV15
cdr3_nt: TGTGCCACCAGCAGGATGATAGCGGGAGTATTAGGAAATGAGCAGTTCTTC
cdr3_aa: CATSRMIAGVLGNEQFF

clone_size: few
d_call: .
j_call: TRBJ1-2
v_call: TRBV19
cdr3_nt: TGTGCCAGTAGTCTAGGGACAAAACTTAACTATGGCTACACCTTC
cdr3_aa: CASSLGTKLNYGYTF

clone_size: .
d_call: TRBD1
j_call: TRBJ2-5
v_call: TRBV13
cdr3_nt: TGTGCCAGCAGCTCTACAGGGGGGGAGACCCAGTACTTC
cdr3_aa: CASSSTGGETQYF

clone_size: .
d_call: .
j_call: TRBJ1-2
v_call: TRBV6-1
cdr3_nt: TGTGCCAGCAGTGAGCTATCCCCTAACTATGGCTACACCTTC
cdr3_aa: CASSELSPNYGYTF

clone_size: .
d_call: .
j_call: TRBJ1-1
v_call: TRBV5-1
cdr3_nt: TGCGCCAGCAGCCTCGGTTCCATGAACACTGAAGCTTTCTTT
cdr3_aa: CASSLGSMNTEAFF

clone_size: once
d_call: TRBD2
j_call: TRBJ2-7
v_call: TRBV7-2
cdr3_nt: TGTGCCAGCAGCTTAGATTTCGGGTCTAGCGGGGGATTGTACGAGCAGTACTTC
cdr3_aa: CASSLDFGSSGGLYEQYF

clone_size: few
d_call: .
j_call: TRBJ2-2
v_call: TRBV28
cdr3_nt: TGTGCCAGCAGTTTTCCACATTCGAACACCGGGGAGCTGTTTTTT
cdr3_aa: CASSFPHSNTGELFF

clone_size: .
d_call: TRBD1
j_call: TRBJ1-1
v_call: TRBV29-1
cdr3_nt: TGCAGCGCAAGCGGCGGACAGGGATACACTGAAGCTTTCTTT
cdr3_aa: CSASGGQGYTEAFF

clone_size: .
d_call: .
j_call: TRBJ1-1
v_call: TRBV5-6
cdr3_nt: TGTGCCAGCAGACCGTGGGGGCGAACTGAAGCTTTCTTT
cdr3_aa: CASRPWGRTEAFF

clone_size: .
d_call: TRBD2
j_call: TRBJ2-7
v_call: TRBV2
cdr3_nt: TGTGCCAGCAGACTAGCGGGGGGATCATACAAGAACGAGCAGTACTTC
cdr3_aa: CASRLAGGSYKNEQYF

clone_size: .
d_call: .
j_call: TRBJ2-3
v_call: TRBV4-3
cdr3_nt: TGCGCCAGCAGCCAGAGCAGGACAGATACGCAGTATTTT
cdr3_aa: CASSQSRTDTQYF